This T cell receptor (beta chain) was obtained from a study of CD8+ T cells in alopecia areata (dated by TCRdb to about 2018). For the wider study: Treated patients were enrolled in an open-label pilot trial of oral tofacitinib at 5 to 10 mg twice daily for moderate-to-severe alopecia areata. Patients received tofacitinib for 6 to 18 months and were then followed off drug for 6 months to check for delayed response and recurrence. Disease severity in treated patients was measured with the SALT score, which quantifies the percentage of affected scalp surface area. In both human patients and the C3H/HeJ mouse model, the study applied high-throughput TCRbeta sequencing to look at T cell clonal expansion in alopecia areata. On the human side, TCRbeta sequencing was run on scalp tissue and on sorted CD4+ and CD8+ peripheral blood T cells from healthy controls and from alopecia areata patients with either patchy or totalis/universalis disease. Tofacitinib-treated patients had biopsies at baseline and at 4 and 24 weeks of treatment, with a later scalp biopsy in several patients. Scalp clonality was compared across normal scalp (n=4), patchy alopecia areata scalp (n=8), and alopecia totalis/universalis scalp (n=8). RNA was obtained with the PAXgene miRNA kit for fixed scalp, the miRNeasy kit for PBMCs, and the RNeasy kit for mouse skin. TCRbeta CDR3 regions were amplified by immunoSEQ multiplex PCR with 35 Vbeta forward and 13 Jbeta reverse primers. Points the paper makes about the study in general: Compared with normal scalp, lesional scalp had higher clonality and more expanded CD8+ clones, particularly in alopecia totalis/universalis, a pattern that suggests antigenic drive. Many expanded lesional clones persisted in scalp and blood during tofacitinib treatment, which may partly explain relapse after stopping treatment. Scalp TCR repertoire analysis is complicated because resident alphabeta T cells in normal human skin are also sequenced, whereas mouse skin is dominated by gammadelta T cells. Tofacitinib significantly lowered scalp clonality and the number of expanded CD8+ clones among the top 100 scalp clones. Compared with mice, TCR sequences shared between patients were less clear, possibly partly because of HLA diversity across the patient population. Because the treated cohort was small and had only one nonresponder, larger studies are needed to examine links between baseline CD8+ expansion and response.

According to the germline V gene, CDR1 reads SGHTA and CDR2 reads FQGNSA. There are 15 amino acids in the CDR3, from cysteine to phenylalanine inclusive. The kept DNA is CDR3 alone, 45 bases in frame from the first base. V is pruned by 3 bases and J by 6 bases, leaving 7 bases of the junction without a gene match. A note on this clone: Its target antigen remains unknown. No per-base quality is available; no much larger clone lies one base away.

The time point label on this specimen signifies: around 4 weeks on oral tofacitinib. Per the publication, the treatment or condition label means: oral pan-JAK inhibitor, 5-10 mg twice daily. Lesional scalp punch biopsies and peripheral blood were obtained from alopecia areata patients. PBMCs were separated by density centrifugation and stained for CD3, CD4 and CD8, after which CD4+ and CD8+ T cells were sorted on a FACSAria. Libraries were constructed by the immunoSEQ multiplex PCR assay. RNA was extracted from all samples and reverse transcribed into cDNA, which served as template for TCR sequencing. SuperScript III was used for first-strand cDNA synthesis, primed with a 2:1 mix of oligo-dT and random hexamers. Amplification bias was assessed with a synthetic immune receptor repertoire, and residual bias was removed computationally. Regarding the original processing steps: After raw reads were preprocessed to remove errors, the CDR3 was defined following IMGT conventions as running from the conserved cysteine to phenylalanine. To get clonality, Shannon entropy was normalized by log2 of the number of productive unique TCRs and the result was subtracted from 1. Whether scalp clones were CD4 or CD8 was inferred by matching scalp TCRbeta sequences against CD4 and CD8 repertoires sorted from blood. The table comes from immuneACCESS by way of TCRdb, which keeps in-frame sequences with V and J called. Part of the clones is missing from these tables; in studies checked, under half for an unresolved V gene and the rest for unknown reasons. That table is the source of V, J and clone size, and D and trimming were worked out from the DNA. The sample table records 150,000 to 200,000 clones; approximately 60% of these occur just once. The top ten hold approximately 3.4% of the sample.

The source of this sequence is a human donor with alopecia areata. The receptor chain draws on TRBV7-2 and TRBJ1-5, with 8 bases aligning to TRBD1. Here the sequenced sample was CD4+ T cells sorted from blood, taken at week 4, from a patient treated with tofacitinib. The DNA sequence is given as TGTGCCAGCAGCTTCGGACAGGGTCCAACTCAGCCCCAGCATTTT. This translates into CASSFGQGPTQPQHF.